This passage covers 3 T cell receptor beta chains from one sample sequenced in a study of shared clonotypes between healthy human individuals. Repertoires were generated with immunoSEQ multiplex PCR, while TCRdb's copy carries only in-frame clones and drops some. In the table there are a few million clones, more than 80% of which are singletons. The specimen was naive CD4+ T cells from PBMCs. Subset defined: CD45RA+ positively selected. All receptors derive from a man aged 18 to 30 in good health. Some clones in this sample may be carry-over from other donors' samples.

V and J are TRBV9 and TRBJ2-1; 10 bases are shared with TRBD2. Germline CDR1 SGDLS, CDR2 YYNGEE. The CDR3 runs to 14 residues. The V and J ends lost 3 bases and 14 bases, in that order; junction bases with no gene match: 11. This CDR3 reads CASSGGASGSFEFF. CDR3 coding DNA: TGTGCCAGCAGCGGGGGCGCTAGCGGGAGCTTTGAGTTCTTC.

The chain couples TRBV7-9 to TRBJ1-5, with TRBD1 identical over 12 bases. V was clipped by 2 bases and J by 15 bases; unmatched bases: 11. CDR1 is SEHNR, CDR2 FQNEAQ, per germline (reference sequence). The CDR3 is 15 residues long. CDR3 region: CASSLRDRGLRRPHF. As DNA, the CDR3 is TGTGCCAGCAGCTTACGGGACAGGGGGCTTCGGAGACCGCATTTT.

V is TRBV28 and J is TRBJ2-7; TRBD2 matches 13 bases. Germline CDR1 and CDR2: MDHEN and SYDVKM. The CDR3 extends over 17 amino acids. Unmatched junction bases numbered 9, after V lost 5 bases and J lost 2 bases. The CDR3 protein is CASSQRLAGGTAYEQYF. In nucleotides, the CDR3 is TGTGCCAGCAGTCAACGACTAGCGGGAGGAACAGCCTACGAGCAGTACTTC. The full variable domain, rest sourced from reference TRBV28 and TRBJ2-7, is DVKVTQSSRYLVKRTGEKVFLECVQDMDHENMFWYRQDPGLGLRLIYFSYDVKMKEKGDIPEGYSVSREKKERFSLILESASTNQTSMYLCASSQRLAGGTAYEQYFGPGTRLTVT.